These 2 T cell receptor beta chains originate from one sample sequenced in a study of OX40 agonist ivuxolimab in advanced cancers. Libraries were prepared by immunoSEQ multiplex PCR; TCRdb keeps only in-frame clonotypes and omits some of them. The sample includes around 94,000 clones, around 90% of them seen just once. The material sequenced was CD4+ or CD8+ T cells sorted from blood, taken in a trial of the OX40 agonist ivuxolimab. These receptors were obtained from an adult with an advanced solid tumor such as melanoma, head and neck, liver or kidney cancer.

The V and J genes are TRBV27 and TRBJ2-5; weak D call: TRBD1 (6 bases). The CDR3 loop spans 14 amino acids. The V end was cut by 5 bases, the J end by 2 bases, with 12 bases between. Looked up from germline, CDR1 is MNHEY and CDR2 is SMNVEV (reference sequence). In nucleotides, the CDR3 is TGTGCCAGCAGTCCGATTGGACAGCAAGAGACCCAGTACTTC. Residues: CASSPIGQQETQYF.

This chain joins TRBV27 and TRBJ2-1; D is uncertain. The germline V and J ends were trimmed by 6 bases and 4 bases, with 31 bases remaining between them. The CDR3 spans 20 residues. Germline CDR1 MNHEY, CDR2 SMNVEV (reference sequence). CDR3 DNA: TGTGCCAGCAGCTTAAATTGGCAACCGAATCCGACCGCGGCGTACAATGAGCAGTTCTTC. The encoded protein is CASSLNWQPNPTAAYNEQFF.